Listed below are T cell receptor beta chains from one sample, sequenced in a study of identical twins. TCRdb re-analysed the 5' RACE reads in MiXCR, keeping a single row per CDR3 protein. Of around 490,000 distinct CDR3 sequences in the sample, roughly 15% are singletons; the top ten hold around 0.4%. These data were also reused for a study on yellow fever vaccine responses in identical twins.

Material: CD4+ T cells sorted from blood. These receptor sequences come from a woman under 30 in good health. Each CDR3 is given with its conserved first and last residue. D genes are given only for firm matches. Clone size is shown for a subset of rows, as once, few, many or a class of expanded clone.

len,j_gene,v_gene,abundance,d_gene,CDR3aa,CDR3nt
19,TRBJ2-2,TRBV12-5,-,TRBD1,CASGPPPGQGVPNTGELFF,TGTGCTAGTGGTCCACCCCCGGGACAGGGGGTCCCGAACACCGGGGAGCTGTTTTTT
13,TRBJ2-1,TRBV28,-,TRBD2,CAITLGAGEEQFF,TGTGCCATTACCCTCGGGGCGGGAGAAGAGCAGTTCTTC
15,TRBJ2-7,TRBV12-3/TRBV12-4,-,-,CASSLASAGLLEQYF,TGTGCCAGCAGTCTCGCTAGCGCTGGACTACTCGAGCAGTACTTC
15,TRBJ2-1,TRBV7-9,few,TRBD2,CASSLVSGRAGEQFF,TGTGCCAGCAGCTTAGTTAGCGGGAGGGCGGGTGAGCAGTTCTTC
14,TRBJ2-1,TRBV29-1,once,TRBD2,CSVRTSGTYNEQFF,TGCAGCGTCAGGACTAGCGGGACCTACAATGAGCAGTTCTTC
14,TRBJ1-2,TRBV10-3,-,TRBD1,CAISAGGGNYGYTF,TGTGCCATCAGTGCAGGGGGCGGGAACTATGGCTACACCTTC
18,TRBJ1-4,TRBV4-1,few,-,CASSQVNMGWLTNEKLFF,TGCGCCAGCAGCCAAGTTAATATGGGGTGGTTAACTAATGAAAAACTGTTTTTT
13,TRBJ1-1,TRBV21-1,-,-,CAGPEITNTEAFF,TGTGCCGGCCCGGAGATCACGAACACTGAAGCTTTCTTT
15,TRBJ2-1,TRBV29-1,few,-,CSVETPRGPYNEQFF,TGCAGCGTTGAGACTCCTAGGGGACCTTACAATGAGCAGTTCTTC
15,TRBJ1-2,TRBV14,-,-,CASSPYPDNNYGYTF,TGTGCCAGCAGCCCATACCCGGACAACAACTATGGCTACACCTTC
14,TRBJ2-5,TRBV20-1,-,TRBD2,CSARRDYGKETQYF,TGCAGTGCTAGAAGGGACTATGGAAAAGAGACCCAGTACTTC
16,TRBJ2-1,TRBV5-1,-,-,CASSLGPQSSYNEQSF,TGCGCCAGCAGCTTGGGTCCCCAGAGCTCCTACAATGAGCAGTCCTTC
14,TRBJ2-1,TRBV5-1,many,TRBD1,CASSSGQVNNEQFF,TGCGCCAGCAGCTCGGGACAGGTCAACAATGAGCAGTTCTTC
16,TRBJ1-1,TRBV12-3/TRBV12-4,many,-,CASSPEDSRRDTEAFF,TGTGCCAGCAGTCCGGAGGACAGCCGGCGGGACACTGAAGCTTTCTTT
17,TRBJ2-1,TRBV5-1,few,-,CASSPRPGEYVYNEQFF,TGCGCCAGCAGCCCACGCCCGGGGGAGTACGTCTACAATGAGCAGTTCTTC
17,TRBJ2-3,TRBV24-1,few,-,CATSDLGGGQGTDTQYF,TGTGCCACCAGTGATTTGGGTGGGGGACAAGGCACAGATACGCAGTATTTT
14,TRBJ2-7,TRBV29-1,-,TRBD2,CSVEGLGTPYEQYF,TGCAGCGTTGAGGGACTAGGAACCCCCTACGAGCAGTACTTC
15,TRBJ1-3,TRBV7-9,-,-,CASSLATVSGNTIYF,TGTGCCAGCAGCTTAGCGACTGTCTCTGGAAACACCATATATTTT
17,TRBJ2-1,TRBV20-1,-,TRBD1,CSARGTGGGGGYNEQFF,TGCAGTGCTAGAGGGACAGGGGGCGGAGGAGGATACAATGAGCAGTTCTTC
13,TRBJ1-1,TRBV20-1,-,-,CSARVLDSTEAFF,TGCAGTGCTAGAGTATTGGACAGTACTGAAGCTTTCTTT
15,TRBJ1-5,TRBV12-5,-,TRBD1,CASGKDRGDDQPQHF,TGTGCTAGTGGCAAGGACAGGGGTGATGATCAGCCCCAGCATTTT
15,TRBJ2-1,TRBV10-3,-,TRBD2,CAISDGGRLYNEQFF,TGTGCCATCAGTGACGGCGGGAGGCTCTACAATGAGCAGTTCTTC
16,TRBJ2-1,TRBV7-9,few,TRBD2,CASSWLAGVRRDEQFF,TGTGCCAGCAGCTGGTTAGCGGGAGTTCGTAGGGATGAGCAGTTCTTC
17,TRBJ2-1,TRBV5-1,few,-,CASSLVGTARSYNEQFF,TGCGCCAGCAGCTTGGTAGGGACCGCCCGTTCCTACAATGAGCAGTTCTTC
14,TRBJ2-7,TRBV7-9,-,-,CASSHSTGPYEQYF,TGTGCCAGCAGCCACTCGACAGGCCCCTACGAGCAGTACTTC
14,TRBJ2-7,TRBV5-1,many,TRBD1,CASSDDRGKGEQYF,TGCGCCAGCAGCGACGACAGGGGAAAAGGGGAGCAGTACTTC
16,TRBJ2-1,TRBV24-1,-,TRBD2,CATSDLGLAGGNEQFF,TGTGCCACCAGTGATTTAGGACTAGCGGGGGGGAATGAGCAGTTCTTC
13,TRBJ2-5,TRBV15,-,-,CATSKEPVETQYF,TGTGCCACCAGCAAGGAACCGGTCGAGACCCAGTACTTC
13,TRBJ2-7,TRBV7-8,few,-,CASQFDTPGQQYF,TGTGCCAGCCAGTTTGACACCCCGGGCCAGCAGTACTTC
15,TRBJ2-3,TRBV28,few,-,CASSLLGNSDNTQYF,TGTGCCAGCAGTTTACTCGGGAATTCGGATAATACGCAGTATTTT
16,TRBJ2-2,TRBV3-1,-,TRBD2,CASRPLAGVGTGELFF,TGTGCCAGCAGACCACTAGCGGGAGTAGGCACCGGGGAGCTGTTTTTT
11,TRBJ2-5,TRBV14,many,-,CASSQLETQYF,TGTGCCAGCAGCCAACTGGAGACCCAGTACTTC
16,TRBJ2-7,TRBV5-1,-,TRBD1,CASSLAPTGGFYEQYF,TGCGCCAGCAGCTTGGCCCCGACAGGGGGCTTCTACGAGCAGTACTTC
14,TRBJ2-3,TRBV5-1,few,-,CASSAKTPSDTQYF,TGCGCCAGCAGCGCGAAAACTCCCTCGGATACGCAGTATTTT
17,TRBJ2-1,TRBV20-1,-,TRBD2,CSARGLAGGNFYNEQFF,TGCAGTGCTAGAGGACTAGCGGGAGGAAACTTTTACAATGAGCAGTTCTTC
16,TRBJ2-2,TRBV7-2,-,-,CASGGWGGMNTGELFF,TGTGCCAGCGGCGGCTGGGGCGGGATGAACACCGGGGAGCTGTTTTTT
13,TRBJ2-6,TRBV20-1,-,-,CSARASGANVLTF,TGCAGTGCTAGAGCCTCTGGGGCCAACGTCCTGACTTTC
11,TRBJ2-3,TRBV10-3,few,-,CAISDGDTQYF,TGTGCCATCAGTGATGGGGATACGCAGTATTTT
13,TRBJ2-1,TRBV5-1,few,-,CASSTGGGYEQFF,TGCGCCAGCAGCACTGGGGGGGGCTATGAGCAGTTCTTC
14,TRBJ1-1,TRBV28,-,-,CASRRGHRNTEAFF,TGTGCCAGCAGACGGGGACACCGGAACACTGAAGCTTTCTTT
15,TRBJ1-5,TRBV28,-,TRBD1,CASSTPQGAAQPQHF,TGTGCCAGCAGTACCCCACAGGGGGCGGCTCAGCCCCAGCATTTT
15,TRBJ1-1,TRBV9,-,-,CASSVVRGSNTEAFF,TGTGCCAGCAGCGTAGTAAGGGGTTCCAACACTGAAGCTTTCTTT
17,TRBJ2-5,TRBV15,-,TRBD2,CATSRGDSGGGQETQYF,TGTGCCACCAGCAGAGGGGATAGCGGGGGGGGCCAAGAGACCCAGTACTTC
16,TRBJ2-3,TRBV3-1,-,-,CASSQESASSTDTQYF,TGTGCCAGCAGCCAAGAATCGGCGTCTAGCACAGATACGCAGTATTTT
15,TRBJ2-5,TRBV4-1,few,TRBD2,CASSPQGAGVETQYF,TGCGCCAGCAGCCCACAAGGAGCGGGAGTGGAGACCCAGTACTTC
15,TRBJ1-5,TRBV12-3/TRBV12-4,-,-,CASSTDIYSNQPQHF,TGTGCCAGCAGTACGGACATTTATAGCAATCAGCCCCAGCATTTT